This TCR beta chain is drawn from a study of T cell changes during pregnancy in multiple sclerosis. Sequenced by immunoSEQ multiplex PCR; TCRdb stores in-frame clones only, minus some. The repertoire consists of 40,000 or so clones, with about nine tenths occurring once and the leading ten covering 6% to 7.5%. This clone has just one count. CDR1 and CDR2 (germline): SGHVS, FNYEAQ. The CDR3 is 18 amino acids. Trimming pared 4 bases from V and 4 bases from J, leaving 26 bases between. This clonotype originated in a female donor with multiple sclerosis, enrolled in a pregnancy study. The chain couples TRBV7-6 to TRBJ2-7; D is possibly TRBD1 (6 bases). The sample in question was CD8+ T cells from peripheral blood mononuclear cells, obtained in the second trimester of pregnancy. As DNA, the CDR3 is TGTGCCAGCAGCTCCATCCCAGCGCACAGGGCGCACCCTTACGAGCAGTACTTC. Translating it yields CASSSIPAHRAHPYEQYF. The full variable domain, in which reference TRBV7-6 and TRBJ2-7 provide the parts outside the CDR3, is GAGVSQSPRYKVTKRGQDVALRCDPISGHVSLYWYRQALGQGPEFLTYFNYEAQQDKSGLPNDRFSAERPEGSISTLTIQRTEQRDSAMYRCASSSIPAHRAHPYEQYFGPGTRLTVT.